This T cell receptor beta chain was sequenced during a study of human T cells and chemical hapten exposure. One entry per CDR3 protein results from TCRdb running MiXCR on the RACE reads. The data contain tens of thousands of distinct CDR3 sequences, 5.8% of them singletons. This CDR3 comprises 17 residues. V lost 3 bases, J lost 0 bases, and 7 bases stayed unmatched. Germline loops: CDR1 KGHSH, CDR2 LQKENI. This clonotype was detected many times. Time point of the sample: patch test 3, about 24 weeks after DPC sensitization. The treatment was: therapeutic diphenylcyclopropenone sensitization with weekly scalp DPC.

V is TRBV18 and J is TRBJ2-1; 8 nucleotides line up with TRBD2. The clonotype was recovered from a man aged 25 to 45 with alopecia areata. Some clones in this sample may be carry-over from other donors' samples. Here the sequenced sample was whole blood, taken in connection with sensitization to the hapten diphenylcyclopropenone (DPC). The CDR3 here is CASSPSGGRHSYNEQFF. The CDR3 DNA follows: TGTGCCAGCTCACCCTCTGGCGGGAGGCACTCCTACAATGAGCAGTTCTTC.